The subject of this entry is one TCR beta chain. Its antigen is as yet unknown. Extracted RNA was reverse transcribed into cDNA, the sequencing template. Clones were read by immunoSEQ multiplex PCR, and TCRdb kept only the in-frame ones, dropping some. The data hold hundreds of thousands of clones, with 67% observed a single time. The CDR3 sequence is 14 residues long. The V gene lost 3 bases and the J gene lost 2 bases, with 10 bases spanning the gap. Germline V gene lookup returns CDR1 SGDLS and CDR2 YYNGEE. This specimen belongs to a study of CD8+ T cells in alopecia areata. Study-level results: For lesional scalp, especially alopecia totalis/universalis, clonality was higher than in normal scalp.

Lesional scalp tissue (obtained by punch biopsy) and peripheral blood were collected from alopecia areata patients. This clonotype originated in a human donor with alopecia areata. This chain joins TRBV9 and TRBJ2-3; D might be TRBD2 (6 bases). Sequencing used CD4+ T cells sorted from blood, obtained at week 0. For the CDR3, the DNA is TGTGCCAGCAGCGAGGGACTTACCACAGATACGCAGTATTTT. Translation gives CASSEGLTTDTQYF.